Each of the 10 T cell receptor beta chains below was sequenced from the same sample in a study of T-cell reconstitution after alpha-beta-depleted transplantation in children. Unique molecular identifiers were incorporated during preparation of the TCRbeta library. TCRdb re-derived calls from the PCR reads in MiXCR, one entry per CDR3 protein. The sample has about 72,000 distinct CDR3 sequences, roughly 6.6% seen once. Specimen: PBMCs from the stem cell graft donor, collected from the stem cell graft. All receptors come from a human donor who donated a stem cell graft to a child with acute lymphoblastic leukemia.

The table lists this clonotype with many counts. The chain couples TRBV5-1 to TRBJ2-5; D not resolved. The V and J ends lost 2 bases and 0 bases respectively, with 2 bases between them. There are 12 residues in the CDR3. CDR1 is SGHRS and CDR2 is YFSETQ in the germline V gene. CDR3 coding DNA: TGCGCCAGCAGCTTAGACCAAGAGACCCAGTACTTC. Its protein product is CASSLDQETQYF. Full variable domain (rest looked up from reference TRBV5-1 and TRBJ2-5): KAGVTQTPRYLIKTRGQQVTLSCSPISGHRSVSWYQQTPGQGLQFLFEYFSETQRNKGNFPGRFSGRQFSNSRSEMNVSTLELGDSALYLCASSLDQETQYFGPGTRLLVL.

This clonotype was counted many times. The chain couples TRBV4-3 to TRBJ1-1; D is possibly TRBD1 (5 bases). Germline V CDR1 and CDR2: LGHNA, YSLEER. V was pared by 0 bases and J by 6 bases, with 17 bases between. The CDR3 is 16 amino acids. CDR3 coding DNA: TGCGCCAGCAGCCAAGAGTGGGTTGCCAGGGAGGCTGAAGCTTTCTTT. It specifies CASSQEWVAREAEAFF.

The V gene is TRBV5-4, the J gene TRBJ2-1, with a weak D call TRBD2 (6 bases). This CDR3 has 15 amino acids. The V end was cut by 4 bases, the J end by 4 bases, with 15 bases between. The germline CDR1 and CDR2 sequences are SGHNT and YYREEE (reference sequence). The CDR3 here is CASSLLSGSYNEQFF. The CDR3 nucleotides read TGTGCCAGCAGCCTACTAAGCGGGTCTTACAATGAGCAGTTCTTC.

This clonotype was recorded at least ten times. The chain employs TRBV9 and TRBJ1-2; D gene ambiguous. With 0 bases removed from V and 0 bases from J, the gap between germline ends came to 6 bases. This CDR3 is 14 amino acids long. Looked up from germline, CDR1 is SGDLS and CDR2 is YYNGEE. The CDR3: CASSVALSNYGYTF. The CDR3 coding sequence is TGTGCCAGCAGCGTAGCTTTGTCTAACTATGGCTACACCTTC.

This clonotype has a count of ten or more. V gene TRBV10-2 combines with J gene TRBJ2-2; 8 bases line up with TRBD1. Trimming at V came to 7 bases and at J to 2 bases, leaving 3 bases not matched to a gene. CDR3 length: 14 amino acids. The germline V gene encodes CDR1 WSHSY and CDR2 SAAADI. The CDR3 is CASNGQGNTGELFF. The CDR3 nucleotides read TGCGCCAGCAACGGACAGGGAAACACCGGGGAGCTGTTTTTT.

This clonotype came up many times. The chain is built from TRBV25-1 and TRBJ2-7; 13 bases map to TRBD2. The V gene's germline CDR1 is MGHDK and CDR2 SYGVNS. V dropped 0 bases and J dropped 1; count of bases not matched to a gene: 6. This CDR3 comprises 18 residues. The CDR3 spells CASSEYTGTSGDSYEQYF. CDR3 in DNA: TGTGCCAGCAGTGAATATACGGGGACTAGCGGGGATTCCTACGAGCAGTACTTC.

This chain joins TRBV10-2 and TRBJ1-5; unclear D gene. Per the germline V gene, CDR1 is WSHSY and CDR2 is SAAADI. Trimming stripped 5 bases from V and 0 bases from J, with 17 bases between. The CDR3 totals 17 residues. The CDR3 region is CASSPNFLRPSNQPQHF. The CDR3, as DNA: TGCGCCAGCAGTCCTAACTTTTTACGGCCTAGCAATCAGCCCCAGCATTTT.

There are many counts of this clonotype. The chain links TRBV12-3 or TRBV12-4 to TRBJ1-1; D is unresolved. This CDR3 is built from 14 residues. V lost 5 bases to trimming and J lost 0 bases, with 10 bases between them. The CDR3 DNA reads TGTGCCAGCAGTCTGGGAATTATGAACACTGAAGCTTTCTTT. Protein: CASSLGIMNTEAFF.

The DNA of the CDR3 is TGTGCCAGCAGCGAGACCCGGCACCTCCAGTTTGAAGCTTTCTTT. This translates into CASSETRHLQFEAFF. This chain joins TRBV7-8 and TRBJ1-1; D is uncertain. V gave up 5 bases and J gave up 7 bases, with 20 bases separating them. Germline lookup yields CDR1 SGHVS and CDR2 FQNEAQ. The CDR3 is 15 residues long.

The gene calls are TRBV12-3 or TRBV12-4 and TRBJ1-2; no definite D call. The ends were cut back, 5 bases at V and 9 bases at J, with 16 bases in the middle. The CDR3 totals 13 residues. CDR3 DNA sequence: TGTGCCAGCAGTCCCGGGCCCCCGCGACGCTACACCTTC. It translates to CASSPGPPRRYTF.